The clone carrying this T cell receptor beta chain was counted a few times. Antigen: not known. From germline, CDR1 is PRHDT and CDR2 FYEKMQ (reference sequence). The CDR3 consists of 14 residues. The V end lost 0 bases, the J end lost 5 bases, and 11 bases lay between the germline ends. This specimen comes from a study of T-cell memory formation after mild COVID-19. Overall study findings and caveats: The appearance of some responding clones in pre-infection memory suggested that cross-reactive memory joined.

Barcoded TCR alpha and TCR beta cDNA libraries with UMIs came from 5'RACE using constant-segment primers. In TCRdb, the 5' RACE reads were re-called with MiXCR into one record per CDR3 protein. Of about 440,000 distinct CDR3 sequences listed, about 19% are singletons. Source material: PBMCs or a T cell subset sorted from them (not recorded which). The chain is built from TRBV13 and TRBJ2-7; no clear D. The TCR sequence derives from an adult woman who had mild COVID-19 (a few samples of this study predate the infection). Cell type and time point are not known. CDR3 sequence: CASSLGRRADEQYF. CDR3 nucleotides: TGTGCCAGCAGCTTAGGGCGTAGGGCCGACGAGCAGTACTTC.